This is a list of T cell receptor beta chains from one sample in a study of blood T cell repertoires in COVID-19. Clones were sequenced by immunoSEQ multiplex PCR, and TCRdb holds only the in-frame ones, with some missing. The sample has about 250,000 clones, approximately 85% seen once. Sequenced material: PBMCs or T cells enriched from blood (not recorded which). These receptors were collected from a woman aged 45 to 65 with acute COVID-19. Both conserved end residues are part of each CDR3. Each record gives: CDR3 DNA, CDR3 protein, V gene, D gene, J gene, clone size. A D gene is named only where the DNA matches it firmly. The size entry is marked missing in some rows and otherwise reads once, few, many or a size class.

DNA: TGTGCCAGCAGCTTCACAGGGGGAAACACCATATATTTT
CDR3: CASSFTGGNTIYF
V: TRBV5-4
D: NA
J: TRBJ1-3
size: NA

DNA: TGTGCCAGCAGCCCCCCAGGGCAGGATACGCAGTATTTT
CDR3: CASSPPGQDTQYF
V: TRBV7-2
D: NA
J: TRBJ2-3
size: few

DNA: TGTGCCTGGGGGGCGGCACAGGGGGGGAATACGCAGTATTTT
CDR3: CAWGAAQGGNTQYF
V: TRBV30
D: NA
J: TRBJ2-3
size: NA

DNA: TGCAGCGCCAGACAGACTAACACTGAAGCTTTCTTT
CDR3: CSARQTNTEAFF
V: TRBV29-1
D: NA
J: TRBJ1-1
size: once

DNA: TGTGCCTGGAGTGTACGACGGGGGGAAAAACTGTTTTTT
CDR3: CAWSVRRGEKLFF
V: TRBV30
D: NA
J: TRBJ1-4
size: once

DNA: TGCGCCAGCAGCCCGGGGACAGTTCCTGTCCACAATGAGCAGTTCTTC
CDR3: CASSPGTVPVHNEQFF
V: TRBV5-1
D: TRBD1
J: TRBJ2-1
size: NA

DNA: TGTGCCAGCAGCCCCGGGACAGGGAGCTGGAGTGAAGCTTTCTTT
CDR3: CASSPGTGSWSEAFF
V: TRBV3-1/TRBV3-2
D: TRBD1
J: TRBJ1-1
size: few

DNA: TGTGCCAGCACGGAGAGAGGCCTGAACACTGAAGCTTTCTTT
CDR3: CASTERGLNTEAFF
V: TRBV9
D: NA
J: TRBJ1-1
size: NA

DNA: TGTGCCAGCAGTTTTCAGGGCTCGTCACCCCTCCACTTT
CDR3: CASSFQGSSPLHF
V: TRBV27
D: NA
J: TRBJ1-6
size: once

DNA: TGTGCCAGCAGCCAAGGGTCGGGGGGAACTAATTCACCCCTCCACTTT
CDR3: CASSQGSGGTNSPLHF
V: TRBV3-1/TRBV3-2
D: NA
J: TRBJ1-6
size: NA

DNA: TGTGCCAGCGGCCTGACAGGGAGTCAGCCCCAGCATTTT
CDR3: CASGLTGSQPQHF
V: TRBV7-9
D: TRBD1
J: TRBJ1-5
size: NA

DNA: TGTGCCAGCAGTTCCGGGACAGGGTTGGGAAACACCATATATTTT
CDR3: CASSSGTGLGNTIYF
V: TRBV28
D: TRBD1
J: TRBJ1-3
size: NA

DNA: TGCGCCAGCAGCCAATTCGGGACAGGTCTTGTTCCCCTCCACTTT
CDR3: CASSQFGTGLVPLHF
V: TRBV4-1
D: TRBD1
J: TRBJ1-6
size: NA

DNA: TGTGCCAGCAGCTTAGATCATTACGCAGAGAGACAGGGTGGCCCCTACGAGCAGTACTTC
CDR3: CASSLDHYAERQGGPYEQYF
V: TRBV11-3
D: TRBD1
J: TRBJ2-7
size: once

DNA: TGTGCCAGCAGTTTCGGCAGGCGGGACATTCAGTACTTC
CDR3: CASSFGRRDIQYF
V: TRBV27
D: NA
J: TRBJ2-4
size: NA

DNA: TGTGCCAGCAGACGCGACGGTGCGGGGGCTACATTTTACTTC
CDR3: CASRRDGAGATFYF
V: TRBV6-5
D: NA
J: TRBJ2-7
size: NA

DNA: TGTGCCAGCAGGGGGGACAGCCACGAGCAGTACTTC
CDR3: CASRGDSHEQYF
V: TRBV2
D: TRBD1
J: TRBJ2-7
size: NA

DNA: TGTGCCAGCAGCGCAACAGGGGTCCCCTATAATTCACCCCTCCACTTT
CDR3: CASSATGVPYNSPLHF
V: TRBV11-2
D: TRBD1
J: TRBJ1-6
size: NA

DNA: TGTGCCAGCTCCGGGGCTAACTATGGCTACACCTTC
CDR3: CASSGANYGYTF
V: TRBV18
D: NA
J: TRBJ1-2
size: once

DNA: TGTGCCTGGAGTGGGACAGACGAGCAGTACTTC
CDR3: CAWSGTDEQYF
V: TRBV30
D: NA
J: TRBJ2-7
size: NA

DNA: TGTGCCAGCAGCTTAGGAGGTCGGAGCGTTGGAACAGATACGCAGTATTTT
CDR3: CASSLGGRSVGTDTQYF
V: TRBV11-3
D: NA
J: TRBJ2-3
size: NA

DNA: TGCGCCAGCAGCTTGGGGGCAGGAACTGAAGCTTTCTTT
CDR3: CASSLGAGTEAFF
V: TRBV5-1
D: NA
J: TRBJ1-1
size: NA

DNA: TGTGCCAGCAGCCCCGGACAGACTAACTATGGCTACACCTTC
CDR3: CASSPGQTNYGYTF
V: TRBV7-2
D: NA
J: TRBJ1-2
size: once

DNA: TGTGCCAGCAGCCCAACCCCGGGACAGGGGTCTTACGAGCAGTACTTC
CDR3: CASSPTPGQGSYEQYF
V: TRBV14
D: TRBD1
J: TRBJ2-7
size: NA

DNA: TGTGCCAGCAGCTCAGGACTGGGAGAGCAGTTCTTC
CDR3: CASSSGLGEQFF
V: TRBV5-8
D: NA
J: TRBJ2-1
size: NA

DNA: TGTGCCAGCAGCCCACACGGGACAGGGAAGCACTACGAGCAGTACTTC
CDR3: CASSPHGTGKHYEQYF
V: TRBV6-2/TRBV6-3
D: TRBD1
J: TRBJ2-7
size: once

DNA: TGTGCCAGCAGTGAAGGCGGGACAGGGGAGCGGTATGGCTACACCTTC
CDR3: CASSEGGTGERYGYTF
V: TRBV6-1
D: TRBD1
J: TRBJ1-2
size: NA

DNA: TGTGCCAGCAGCCAGAGGGGCGGGATGAACACTGAAGCTTTCTTT
CDR3: CASSQRGGMNTEAFF
V: TRBV16
D: NA
J: TRBJ1-1
size: NA

DNA: TGTGCCTGGAGTGTAGGCAGGGCGTATGGCTACACCTTC
CDR3: CAWSVGRAYGYTF
V: TRBV30
D: NA
J: TRBJ1-2
size: NA

DNA: TGTGCCAGCAGTTACGGGGGCAGGGGGGAAACCGGGGAGCTGTTTTTT
CDR3: CASSYGGRGETGELFF
V: TRBV6-6
D: NA
J: TRBJ2-2
size: NA

DNA: TGTGCCAGCAGCCCCCGACAGGGATCGAATTCACCCCTCCACTTT
CDR3: CASSPRQGSNSPLHF
V: TRBV7-2
D: TRBD1
J: TRBJ1-6
size: NA